One sample yielded the 29 T cell receptor beta chains listed below, sequenced in a study of shared clonotypes between healthy human individuals. TCRdb's copy holds only in-frame clones and misses some; the assay was immunoSEQ multiplex PCR. Among over 2,000,000 clones listed, approximately 92% were seen once. In the naive CD8 group, cells lacked CD45RO and were positively selected for CCR7, so terminally differentiated effector memory CD45RA+ cells were left out. Sequencing was done on a sample of naive CD8+ T cells from PBMCs. Receptor source: a man aged 18 to 30 in good health. Some clones in this sample may be carry-over from other donors' samples.

This chain links TRBV9 with TRBJ2-2; tentatively, D is TRBD1 (6 bases). V was trimmed by 3 bases and J by 4 bases, leaving 13 bases between them. The CDR3 sequence is 15 residues long. CDR1 and CDR2 (germline): SGDLS, YYNGEE. CDR3 sequence: CASSAYRDPTGELFF. For the CDR3, the DNA is TGTGCCAGCAGCGCCTACAGGGACCCCACCGGGGAGCTGTTTTTT.

Turning to this clone: The same CDR3 is also encoded by other DNA sequences in this sample. This chain joins TRBV20-1 and TRBJ2-5, with D unresolved. This CDR3 comprises 11 residues. In germline, CDR1 is DFQATT, CDR2 SNEGSKA (reference sequence). The V and J ends lost 6 bases and 4 bases respectively, with 9 bases between them. CDR3 sequence: CSARRSETQYF. DNA of the CDR3: TGCAGTGCCAGGAGATCAGAGACCCAGTACTTC.

The table lists this clone with a count of one. This sequence joins TRBV7-8 and TRBJ2-5; 12 nucleotides match TRBD2. Per germline, CDR1 SGHVS and CDR2 FQNEAQ. CDR3 length equals 16 residues. The junction had 6 bases not matched to a gene; V was cut back by 5 bases and J by 2 bases. This CDR3 is CASSPRLAGAQETQYF. CDR3 DNA sequence: TGTGCCAGCAGCCCGCGACTAGCGGGAGCGCAAGAGACCCAGTACTTC.

The rearrangement joins TRBV19 to TRBJ1-2; unclear D gene. With 3 bases removed from V and 6 bases from J, the gap between germline ends came to 11 bases. CDR1 and CDR2 from the germline V gene are LNHDA and SQIVND (reference sequence). This CDR3 comprises 13 residues. CDR3 in DNA: TGTGCCAGTAGTATGTCGCCAGGCAATGGCTACACCTTC. The encoded protein is CASSMSPGNGYTF.

The gene calls are TRBV29-1 and TRBJ1-2; D not certain. The germline gives CDR1 SQVTM, CDR2 ANQGSEA. The CDR3 consists of 11 residues. Trimming removed 2 bases from V and 7 bases from J, with 8 bases in between. The CDR3 sequence is CSVEITPGYTF. As DNA, the CDR3 is TGCAGCGTTGAAATAACTCCTGGCTACACCTTC.

Here the CDR3 DNA reads TGTGCCAGCAGCGTAGCGGGGAGAATAGTAGGGTACAATGAGCAGTTCTTC. Residues: CASSVAGRIVGYNEQFF. This chain connects TRBV9 to TRBJ2-1; D is perhaps TRBD2 (5 bases). The V end lost 0 bases, the J end lost 4 bases, and 17 bases lay between the germline ends. The length of the CDR3 is 17 residues. CDR1 and CDR2 from the germline V gene are SGDLS and YYNGEE.

The chain couples TRBV29-1 to TRBJ2-7; weak D call: TRBD1 (5 bases). Germline-derived CDR1 and CDR2 are SQVTM and ANQGSEA. With 1 base removed from V and 1 base from J, the gap between germline ends came to 11 bases. The CDR3 totals 14 residues. In DNA, the CDR3 is TGCAGCGTTGAAGCGGCAGGGCAATCCTACGAGCAGTACTTC. Encoded protein: CSVEAAGQSYEQYF.

The V gene is TRBV27, the J gene TRBJ2-7; D possibly uses TRBD1 or TRBD2 (6 bases each). Germline V gene lookup returns CDR1 MNHEY and CDR2 SMNVEV (reference sequence). The CDR3 is 16 residues long. Trimming stripped 1 base from V and 3 bases from J, with 16 bases between. The CDR3 DNA reads as TGTGCCAGCAGTTTATTGTGGGGGGCCATAATCTACGAGCAGTACTTC. Translation: CASSLLWGAIIYEQYF.

V gene TRBV10-2 combines with J gene TRBJ2-4, with D perhaps assigned TRBD1 or TRBD2 (5 bases each). This CDR3 comprises 15 residues. Germline CDR1 WSHSY, CDR2 SAAADI. V was cut by 0 bases and J by 15 bases, with 21 bases left in between. In DNA form, the CDR3 reads TGCGCCAGCAGTGAGTCGAGCTCCGGGGACCCGCAGGGGTACTTC. Its protein is CASSESSSGDPQGYF.

The chain combines TRBV6-5 with TRBJ2-5; D gene unclear. The CDR3 loop spans 15 amino acids. Germline V lookup: CDR1 MNHEY, CDR2 SVGAGI. The ends were cut back, 5 bases at V and 3 bases at J, with 16 bases in the middle. CDR3 DNA sequence: TGTGCCAGCAGTCCCGACATCGGTATAAAAGAGACCCAGTACTTC. The encoded protein is CASSPDIGIKETQYF.

For the CDR3, the DNA is TGTGCCAGCAGCTTATGGGGACAGGGGGCAACAGATACGCAGTATTTT. This encodes CASSLWGQGATDTQYF. The J gene is TRBJ2-3, the V gene TRBV7-9; TRBD1 agrees at 12 bases. Trimming removed 2 bases from V and 3 bases from J; junction bases left unmatched: 3. Germline loops: CDR1 SEHNR, CDR2 FQNEAQ (reference sequence). The CDR3 sequence is 16 residues long.

The J gene is TRBJ2-2, the V gene TRBV6-5, with 8 bases fitting TRBD2. Trimming cost V 5 bases and J 4 bases; bases outside gene matches: 6. There are 15 residues in the CDR3. CDR1 is MNHEY, CDR2 SVGAGI, per germline. In nucleotides, the CDR3 is TGTGCCAGCAGTCTTAGCGGGGAAGGCACCGGGGAGCTGTTTTTT. This translates into CASSLSGEGTGELFF.

This clone was recorded only once. The J gene is TRBJ1-1, the V gene TRBV27; unclear D gene. Germline V gene lookup returns CDR1 MNHEY and CDR2 SMNVEV (reference sequence). V was cut by 2 bases and J by 0 bases, with 7 bases left in between. CDR3 length equals 14 residues. CDR3 loop: CASSLTIMNTEAFF. DNA for the CDR3: TGTGCCAGCAGTTTAACTATCATGAACACTGAAGCTTTCTTT.

The chain uses TRBV4-2 and TRBJ2-5, with D possibly TRBD1 on 5 matching bases. Trimming removed 3 bases at V and 4 bases at J, with 12 bases between. The CDR3 spans 14 residues. Germline CDR1 LGHNA, CDR2 YNFKEQ. CDR3 DNA sequence: TGTGCCAGCAGCCACTGGGCTCAGGGAGAGACCCAGTACTTC. This codes for CASSHWAQGETQYF.

J is TRBJ1-5 and V is TRBV5-6; D unclear. Trimming took off 0 bases at V and 1 base at J, with 17 bases between the two ends. The CDR3 contains 18 residues. Germline CDR1 is SGHDT and CDR2 is YYEEEE. The CDR3 sequence is CASSLAGAGEPSNQPQHF. The CDR3 bases are TGTGCCAGCAGCTTGGCCGGCGCGGGAGAGCCAAGCAATCAGCCCCAGCATTTT.

The chain carries TRBV4-1 and TRBJ2-7, with D maybe TRBD2 (6 bases). The CDR3 contains 14 residues. Looked up from germline, CDR1 is MGHRA and CDR2 is YSYEKL. V was trimmed by 5 bases and J by 3 bases, leaving 14 bases between them. CDR3 sequence (DNA): TGCGCCAGCAGCTTCCCCGGGACTGGCTACGAGCAGTACTTC. Amino acid sequence: CASSFPGTGYEQYF.

The rearrangement joins TRBV11-2 to TRBJ1-2; 11 positions match TRBD1. This CDR3 comprises 15 residues. Germline V gene sequence: CDR1 SGHAT, CDR2 FQNNGV. Trimming cost V 1 base and J 5 bases; bases outside gene matches: 3. CDR3 nucleotide sequence: TGTGCCAGCAGCTTAGGGACAGGGGGCCCGTATGGCTACACCTTC. It encodes CASSLGTGGPYGYTF.

This chain links TRBV7-9 with TRBJ2-1; 7 bases line up with TRBD1. The CDR3 is made up of 15 amino acids. The V segment lost 3 bases and the J segment 1 base; nucleotides outside the gene matches: 3. The germline V gene has CDR1 SEHNR and CDR2 FQNEAQ (reference sequence). The CDR3 DNA follows: TGTGCCAGCAGCTTCAACAGGGGATCCTACAATGAGCAGTTCTTC. This translates into CASSFNRGSYNEQFF.

This clone was detected only once. The rearrangement joins TRBV11-2 to TRBJ2-1, with D maybe TRBD2 (6 bases). The CDR3 has 16 residues. Deletions cut 1 base from V and 4 bases from J, with 14 bases between. Germline values: CDR1 SGHAT, CDR2 FQNNGV. This CDR3 is CASSLGLDYMYNEQFF. The CDR3 DNA is TGTGCCAGCAGCTTAGGGTTGGACTACATGTACAATGAGCAGTTCTTC.

The J gene is TRBJ2-2, the V gene TRBV27, with a tentative D call TRBD2 (6 bases). This CDR3 contains 17 residues. V gave up 5 bases and J gave up 7 bases, with 23 bases separating them. Germline assignment: CDR1 MNHEY and CDR2 SMNVEV (reference sequence). CDR3 nucleotide sequence: TGTGCCAGCAGTGATCAATACGGGACTTCTAGGGGCGGGGAGCTGTTTTTT. Residues: CASSDQYGTSRGGELFF.

The chain couples TRBV27 to TRBJ2-1; D gene uncertain. V was clipped by 8 bases and J by 9 bases, with 20 bases between them. The CDR3 is 14 residues long. Germline CDR1 MNHEY, CDR2 SMNVEV (reference sequence). The CDR3 DNA reads TGTGCCAGCTCGCCTCTCCCAGACCGGCGTGAGCAGTTCTTC. The encoded protein is CASSPLPDRREQFF.

The J gene is TRBJ1-2, the V gene TRBV5-6; 7 bases are shared with TRBD1. Germline V lookup: CDR1 SGHDT, CDR2 YYEEEE. This CDR3 is built from 15 residues. J lost 0 bases, V lost 3 bases, and 5 bases had no gene match. CDR3: CASSSDGTANYGYTF. The DNA for the CDR3 is TGTGCCAGCAGCTCTGATGGGACAGCTAACTATGGCTACACCTTC.

V usage is TRBV27 and J usage is TRBJ1-2; D remains unclear. The CDR3 consists of 14 residues. V dropped 5 bases and J dropped 5 bases, with 15 bases sitting between them. Germline-derived CDR1 and CDR2 are MNHEY and SMNVEV (reference sequence). Here the CDR3 reads CASSPRESWYGYTF. In DNA form, the CDR3 reads TGTGCCAGCAGTCCCCGGGAATCGTGGTATGGCTACACCTTC.

This clone has just one count. The V and J genes are TRBV5-1 and TRBJ1-1; TRBD1 matches 9 bases. V dropped 2 bases and J dropped 8; count of bases not matched to a gene: 16. The CDR3 is 17 residues long. Looked up from germline, CDR1 is SGHRS and CDR2 is YFSETQ. CDR3 sequence: CASSFSPFGQGTSEAFF. The CDR3 bases are TGCGCCAGCAGCTTTTCCCCATTCGGACAGGGGACGTCAGAAGCTTTCTTT.

V gene TRBV29-1 combines with J gene TRBJ1-1, with D possibly being TRBD1 (6 bases). The germline V gene encodes CDR1 SQVTM and CDR2 ANQGSEA. The germline V and J ends were trimmed by 7 bases and 0 bases, with 15 bases remaining between them. The CDR3 length is 14 residues. The CDR3 DNA reads as TGCAGCGCCGCCGGGACACGGATGAACACTGAAGCTTTCTTT. Amino acid sequence: CSAAGTRMNTEAFF.

The rearrangement joins TRBV21-1 to TRBJ1-4; TRBD1 is taken as the D call from the table, unchecked against the DNA. TRBV21-1 is assigned pseudogene status. The CDR3 contains 12 residues. The CDR3 loop is CASSRTDEKLFF. In DNA, the CDR3 is TGTGCCAGCAGCAGGACAGATGAAAAACTGTTTTTT.

This chain connects TRBV28 to TRBJ2-7, with TRBD1 matching over 7 bases. The V and J ends lost 6 bases and 0 bases, in that order; junction bases with no gene match: 8. Per germline, CDR1 MDHEN and CDR2 SYDVKM. The CDR3 is made up of 15 amino acids. CDR3 nucleotide sequence: TGTGCCAGCAGGCCGGGGACAGACAACTCCTACGAGCAGTACTTC. Translated: CASRPGTDNSYEQYF.

The chain has TRBV5-6 and TRBJ1-1; possibly TRBD1 for D (5 bases). Trimming pared 0 bases from V and 5 bases from J, leaving 11 bases between. Germline-derived CDR1 and CDR2 are SGHDT and YYEEEE. CDR3 length equals 14 residues. CDR3 in DNA: TGTGCCAGCAGCTTGGAGGTGTGGGGGACTGAAGCTTTCTTT. It is translated as CASSLEVWGTEAFF.

The gene calls are TRBV2 and TRBJ1-1; D gene unclear. The CDR3 spans 13 residues. Trimming pared 4 bases from V and 1 base from J, leaving 7 bases between. Germline CDR1 SNHLY, CDR2 FYNNEI. The CDR3 is CASSVVGNTEAFF. The DNA for the CDR3 is TGTGCCAGCAGTGTGGTGGGGAACACTGAAGCTTTCTTT.